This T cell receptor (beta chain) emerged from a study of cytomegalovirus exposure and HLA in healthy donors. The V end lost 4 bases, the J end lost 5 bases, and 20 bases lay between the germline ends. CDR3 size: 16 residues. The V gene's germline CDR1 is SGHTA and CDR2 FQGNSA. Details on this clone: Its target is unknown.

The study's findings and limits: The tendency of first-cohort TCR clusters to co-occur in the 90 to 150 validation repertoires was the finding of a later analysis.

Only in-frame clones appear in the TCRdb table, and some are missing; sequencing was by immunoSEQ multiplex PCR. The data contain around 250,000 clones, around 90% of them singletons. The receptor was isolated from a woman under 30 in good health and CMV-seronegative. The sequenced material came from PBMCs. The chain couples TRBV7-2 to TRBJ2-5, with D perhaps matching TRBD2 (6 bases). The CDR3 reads CASSWGVVRGRETQYF. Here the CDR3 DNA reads TGTGCCAGCAGCTGGGGAGTTGTGAGAGGGAGGGAGACCCAGTACTTC.